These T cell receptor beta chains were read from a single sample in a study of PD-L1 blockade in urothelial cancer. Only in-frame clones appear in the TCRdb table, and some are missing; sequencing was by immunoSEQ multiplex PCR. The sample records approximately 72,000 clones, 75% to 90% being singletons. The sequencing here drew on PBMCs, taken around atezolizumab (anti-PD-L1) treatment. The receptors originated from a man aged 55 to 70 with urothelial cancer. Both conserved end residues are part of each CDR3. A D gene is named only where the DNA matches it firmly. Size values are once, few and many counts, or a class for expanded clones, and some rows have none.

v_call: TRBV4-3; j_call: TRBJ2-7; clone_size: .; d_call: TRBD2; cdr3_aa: CASSAGTSDAVEQYF; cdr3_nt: TGCGCCAGCAGCGCCGGGACTAGCGACGCAGTAGAGCAGTACTTC
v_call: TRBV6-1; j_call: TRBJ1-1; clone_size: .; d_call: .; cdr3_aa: CASTLRGGRTEAFF; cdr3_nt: TGTGCCAGCACCCTGAGGGGGGGGCGGACTGAAGCTTTCTTT
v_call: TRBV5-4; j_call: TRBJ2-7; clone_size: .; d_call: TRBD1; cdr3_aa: CASSPQLGQPYEQYF; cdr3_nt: TGTGCCAGCAGCCCCCAGCTGGGACAGCCCTACGAGCAGTACTTC
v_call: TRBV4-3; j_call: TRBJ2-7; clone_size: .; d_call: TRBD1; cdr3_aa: CASSPRQGAPYEQYF; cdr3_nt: TGCGCCAGCAGCCCCAGACAGGGGGCGCCGTACGAGCAGTACTTC
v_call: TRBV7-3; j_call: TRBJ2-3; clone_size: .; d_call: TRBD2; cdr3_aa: CASSRRLAGNTDTQYF; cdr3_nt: TGTGCCAGCAGCCGTAGACTAGCGGGAAACACAGATACGCAGTATTTT
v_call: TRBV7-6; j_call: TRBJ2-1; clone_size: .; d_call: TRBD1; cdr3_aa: CASRPWTGSFGYNEQFF; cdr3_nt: TGTGCCAGCAGACCCTGGACAGGGAGTTTTGGGTACAATGAGCAGTTCTTC
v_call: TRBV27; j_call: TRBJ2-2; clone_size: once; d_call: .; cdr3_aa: CASSPYGENTGELFF; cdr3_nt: TGTGCCAGCAGTCCCTACGGGGAGAACACCGGGGAGCTGTTTTTT
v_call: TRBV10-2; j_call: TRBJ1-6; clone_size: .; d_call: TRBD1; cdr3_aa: CASTNQGVIGRSYNSPLHF; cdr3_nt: TGCGCCAGCACGAACCAGGGGGTAATCGGAAGGTCCTATAATTCACCCCTCCACTTT
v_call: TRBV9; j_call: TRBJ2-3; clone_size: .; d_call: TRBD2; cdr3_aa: CASSGTSVTQYF; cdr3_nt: TGTGCCAGCAGCGGGACTAGCGTTACGCAGTATTTT
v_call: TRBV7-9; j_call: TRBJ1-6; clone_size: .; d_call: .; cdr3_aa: CASSLQAGGALHF; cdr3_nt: TGTGCCAGCAGCTTACAGGCCGGGGGAGCCCTCCACTTT
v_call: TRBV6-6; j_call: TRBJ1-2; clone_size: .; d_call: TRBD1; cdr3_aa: CASSYIPRTGDGYTF; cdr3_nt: TGTGCCAGCAGTTACATTCCGCGGACAGGGGACGGCTACACCTTC
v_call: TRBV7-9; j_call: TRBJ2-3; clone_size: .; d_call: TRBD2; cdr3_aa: CASSLSGGASDTQYF; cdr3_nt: TGTGCCAGCAGCTTAAGCGGGGGGGCTTCGGATACGCAGTATTTT
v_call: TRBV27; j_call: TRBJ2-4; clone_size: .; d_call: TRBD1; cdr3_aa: CASSSRQGEAKNIQYF; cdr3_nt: TGTGCCAGCAGTTCCCGACAGGGAGAGGCCAAAAACATTCAGTACTTC
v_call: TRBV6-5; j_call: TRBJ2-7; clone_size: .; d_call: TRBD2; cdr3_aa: CASSLAGTASYEQYF; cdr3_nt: TGTGCCAGCAGTCTAGCGGGGACAGCTTCCTACGAGCAGTACTTC
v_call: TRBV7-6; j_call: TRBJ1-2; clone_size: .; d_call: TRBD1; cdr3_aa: CASSPLDRNGYTF; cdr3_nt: TGTGCCAGCAGCCCATTGGACAGGAATGGCTACACCTTC
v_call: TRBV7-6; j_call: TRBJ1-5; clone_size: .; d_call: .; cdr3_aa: CASSKTREGPQHF; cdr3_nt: TGTGCCAGCAGCAAGACCCGGGAGGGGCCCCAGCATTTT
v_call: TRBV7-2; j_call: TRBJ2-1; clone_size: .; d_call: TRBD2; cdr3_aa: CASSPGGLAGGDNEQFF; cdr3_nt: TGTGCCAGCAGCCCCGGGGGTCTAGCGGGGGGGGACAATGAGCAGTTCTTC
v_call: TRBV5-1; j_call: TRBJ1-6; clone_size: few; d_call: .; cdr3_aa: CASSPDGANSPLHF; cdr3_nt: TGCGCCAGCAGCCCCGATGGGGCCAATTCACCCCTCCACTTT
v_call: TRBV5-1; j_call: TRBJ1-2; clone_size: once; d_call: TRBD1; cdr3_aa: CASTSTGGAYGYTF; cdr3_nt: TGCGCCAGCACATCGACAGGGGGCGCGTATGGCTACACCTTC
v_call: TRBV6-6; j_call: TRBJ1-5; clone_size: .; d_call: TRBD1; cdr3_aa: CASIGDRGGNQPQHF; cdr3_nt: TGTGCCAGCATTGGTGACAGGGGGGGCAATCAGCCCCAGCATTTT
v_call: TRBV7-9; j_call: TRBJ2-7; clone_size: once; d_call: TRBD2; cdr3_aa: CASSPRVLAGGGEQYF; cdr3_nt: TGTGCCAGCAGCCCTAGAGTCCTAGCGGGGGGAGGCGAGCAGTACTTC
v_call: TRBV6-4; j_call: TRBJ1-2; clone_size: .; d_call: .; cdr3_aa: CASSDSGGYGYTF; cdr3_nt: TGTGCCAGCAGTGACTCCGGGGGCTATGGCTACACCTTC
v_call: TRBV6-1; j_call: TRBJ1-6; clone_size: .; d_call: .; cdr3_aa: CASSEVGQGYSPLHF; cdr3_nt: TGTGCCAGCAGTGAAGTGGGCCAGGGTTATTCACCCCTCCACTTT
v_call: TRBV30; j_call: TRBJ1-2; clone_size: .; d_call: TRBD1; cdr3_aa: CAWNSGTDYGYTF; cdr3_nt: TGTGCCTGGAACTCCGGGACAGACTATGGCTACACCTTC
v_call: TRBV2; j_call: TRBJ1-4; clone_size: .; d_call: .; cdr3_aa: CASSDRSTNEKLFF; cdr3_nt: TGTGCCAGCAGTGACAGGTCAACTAATGAAAAACTGTTTTTT
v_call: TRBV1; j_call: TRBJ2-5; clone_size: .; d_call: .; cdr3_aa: CTSSQAVGETQYF; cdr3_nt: TGCACCAGCAGCCAAGCGGTCGGGGAGACCCAGTACTTC
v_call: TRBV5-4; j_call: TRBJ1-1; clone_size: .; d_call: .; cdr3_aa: CASSQNTEAFF; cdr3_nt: TGTGCCAGCAGCCAGAACACTGAAGCTTTCTTT
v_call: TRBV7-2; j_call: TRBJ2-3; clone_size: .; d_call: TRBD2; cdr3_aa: CASSLPGGGGVGTDTQYF; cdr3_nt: TGTGCCAGCTCCCTCCCGGGGGGCGGGGGGGTAGGCACAGATACGCAGTATTTT
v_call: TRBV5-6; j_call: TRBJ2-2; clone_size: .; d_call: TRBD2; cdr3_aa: CASSLLGLVRTGELFF; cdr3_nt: TGTGCCAGCAGCTTGCTGGGACTAGTTCGGACCGGGGAGCTGTTTTTT
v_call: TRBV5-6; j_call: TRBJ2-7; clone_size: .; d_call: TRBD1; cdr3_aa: CASSLSGTGGLYEQYF; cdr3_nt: TGTGCCAGCAGCCTCTCCGGGACAGGGGGTTTGTACGAGCAGTACTTC
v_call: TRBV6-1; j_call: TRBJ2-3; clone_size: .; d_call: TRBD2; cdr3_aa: CASSERVRGLAGGTSTDTQYF; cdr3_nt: TGTGCCAGCAGTGAAAGGGTTCGGGGACTAGCGGGGGGTACTAGCACAGATACGCAGTATTTT
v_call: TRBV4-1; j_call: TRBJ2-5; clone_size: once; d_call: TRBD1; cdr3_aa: CASSQGGTGGAETQYF; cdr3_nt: TGCGCCAGCAGCCAAGGGGGGACAGGGGGCGCGGAGACCCAGTACTTC
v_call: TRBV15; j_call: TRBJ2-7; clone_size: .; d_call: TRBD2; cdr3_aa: CATSIPRAGGVYEQYF; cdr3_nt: TGTGCCACCAGCATCCCGAGGGCGGGGGGTGTCTACGAGCAGTACTTC
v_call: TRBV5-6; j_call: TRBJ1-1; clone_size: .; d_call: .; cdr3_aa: CASSFYGEHTEAFF; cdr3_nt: TGTGCCAGCAGCTTTTACGGGGAACACACTGAAGCTTTCTTT
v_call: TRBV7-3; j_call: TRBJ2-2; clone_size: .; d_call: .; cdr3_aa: CASSPQGRAGANTGELFF; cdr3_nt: TGTGCCAGCAGCCCGCAAGGTCGAGCGGGCGCGAACACCGGGGAGCTGTTTTTT
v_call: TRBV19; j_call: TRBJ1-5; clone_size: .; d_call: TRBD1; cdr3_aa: CASSADRGTGWPQHF; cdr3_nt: TGTGCCAGTAGTGCGGACAGGGGGACAGGCTGGCCCCAGCATTTT
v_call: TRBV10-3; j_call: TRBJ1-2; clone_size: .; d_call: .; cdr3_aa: CAISEGRGRGGYTF; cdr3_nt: TGTGCCATCAGTGAGGGCAGGGGAAGAGGTGGCTACACCTTC
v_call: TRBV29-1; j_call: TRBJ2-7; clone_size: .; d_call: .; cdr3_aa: CSVVRGYEQYF; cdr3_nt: TGCAGCGTTGTTCGAGGCTACGAGCAGTACTTC
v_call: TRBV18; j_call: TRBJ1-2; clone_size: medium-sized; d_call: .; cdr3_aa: CASSPSENYGYTF; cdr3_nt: TGTGCCAGCTCACCATCGGAGAACTATGGCTACACCTTC
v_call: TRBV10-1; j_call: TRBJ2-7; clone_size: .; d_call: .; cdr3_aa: CASSSSGPAGRQYF; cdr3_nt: TGCGCCAGCAGCTCCTCGGGGCCTGCGGGGAGGCAGTACTTC
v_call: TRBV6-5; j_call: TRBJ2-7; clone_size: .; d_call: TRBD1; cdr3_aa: CASRLQGAYEQYF; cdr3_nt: TGTGCCAGCAGGCTACAGGGGGCTTACGAGCAGTACTTC
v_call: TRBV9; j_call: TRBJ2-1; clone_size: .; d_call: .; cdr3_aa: CASSVGEAGGEQFF; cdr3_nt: TGTGCCAGCAGCGTAGGAGAGGCCGGGGGTGAGCAGTTCTTC
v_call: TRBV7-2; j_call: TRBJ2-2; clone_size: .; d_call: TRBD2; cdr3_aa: CASSLGGGGNTGELFF; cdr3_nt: TGTGCCAGCAGCTTAGGCGGGGGGGGGAACACCGGGGAGCTGTTTTTT
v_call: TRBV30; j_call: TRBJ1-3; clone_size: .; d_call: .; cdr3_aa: CAWSPDSSGNTIYF; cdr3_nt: TGTGCCTGGAGTCCGGACAGTTCTGGAAACACCATATATTTT